The rows below give T cell receptor beta chains drawn from one sample of a study of T-cell reconstitution after alpha-beta-depleted transplantation in children. A single record per CDR3 protein comes from TCRdb applying MiXCR to the PCR reads. Altogether roughly 100,000 distinct CDR3 sequences are present, 4.5% to 7.5% being singletons, with the ten largest covering about 6%. The input for sequencing was PBMCs, mostly from graft donor cells, taken 60 days after TCRalphabeta/CD19-depleted stem cell transplant. The receptors come from a female patient between 2 and 15 years old who had a stem cell transplant for Fanconi anemia, so the T cells may come from the graft donor. Both conserved end residues are part of each CDR3. D genes are given only for firm matches. Size values are once, few and many counts, or a class for expanded clones, and some rows have none.

d_call	v_call	clone_size	cdr3_length	j_call	cdr3_aa	cdr3_nt
-	TRBV18	-	15	TRBJ1-1	CASSQDTSMNTEAFF	TGTGCCAGCTCACAAGACACGTCCATGAACACTGAAGCTTTCTTT
-	TRBV7-2	many	15	TRBJ2-7	CASSFGARRIHEQYF	TGTGCCAGCAGCTTCGGAGCTAGAAGGATACACGAGCAGTACTTC
TRBD1	TRBV5-1	many	12	TRBJ2-7	CASSRTGDEQYF	TGCGCCAGCAGCCGGACAGGGGACGAGCAGTACTTC
-	TRBV20-1	-	14	TRBJ2-2	CSARGGVGTGELFF	TGCAGTGCTAGAGGGGGCGTGGGCACCGGGGAGCTGTTTTTT
TRBD2	TRBV29-1	-	16	TRBJ2-7	CSVATPGTKLPYEQYF	TGCAGCGTTGCCACACCAGGGACTAAACTACCTTACGAGCAGTACTTC
TRBD2	TRBV7-3	once	15	TRBJ2-1	CASSLGLARRGEQFF	TGTGCCAGCAGCTTGGGACTAGCGCGCCGGGGTGAGCAGTTCTTC
TRBD1	TRBV5-1	many	15	TRBJ1-1	CASSTPTGEGAEAFF	TGCGCCAGCAGCACTCCGACAGGGGAAGGGGCTGAAGCTTTCTTT
-	TRBV5-1	few	14	TRBJ1-2	CASSLDDSRDGYTF	TGCGCCAGCAGCTTGGACGACAGTAGGGATGGCTACACCTTC
TRBD2	TRBV28	many	16	TRBJ2-5	CASIEGGKGRRETQYF	TGTGCCAGCATAGAGGGAGGGAAGGGTCGTAGGGAGACCCAGTACTTC
TRBD1	TRBV27	-	16	TRBJ2-2	CASRPGTGGATGELFF	TGTGCCAGCAGACCCGGGACAGGGGGCGCAACCGGGGAGCTGTTTTTT
TRBD2	TRBV3-1	few	16	TRBJ2-1	CASSQASGRPHNEQFF	TGTGCCAGCAGCCAAGCTAGCGGGAGGCCCCACAATGAGCAGTTCTTC
-	TRBV5-1	-	13	TRBJ2-7	CASSFGLSYEQYF	TGCGCCAGCAGCTTCGGACTCTCCTACGAGCAGTACTTC
-	TRBV4-1	many	13	TRBJ2-3	CASSHVKGDTQYF	TGCGCCAGCAGCCACGTTAAGGGAGATACGCAGTATTTT
TRBD1	TRBV7-2	few	15	TRBJ2-7	CASSLATGGRYEQYF	TGTGCCAGCAGCTTAGCGACAGGGGGCAGGTACGAGCAGTACTTC
-	TRBV9	many	16	TRBJ2-3	CASSVDPGVSTDTQYF	TGTGCCAGCAGCGTAGATCCGGGGGTTAGCACAGATACGCAGTATTTT
-	TRBV7-9	many	15	TRBJ1-4	CASSSKEVWHEKLFF	TGTGCCAGCAGCTCCAAAGAGGTGTGGCATGAAAAACTGTTTTTT
TRBD2	TRBV20-1	many	14	TRBJ2-1	CSAKTSGGVMGQFF	TGCAGTGCAAAGACTAGCGGGGGGGTTATGGGGCAGTTCTTC
-	TRBV6-5	many	14	TRBJ2-7	CASSYFGGSYEQYF	TGTGCCAGCAGTTACTTCGGCGGTTCCTACGAGCAGTACTTC
TRBD1	TRBV4-2	many	18	TRBJ2-7	CASSQDLSGQGSRYEQYF	TGTGCCAGCAGCCAAGATTTAAGTGGACAGGGAAGTAGGTACGAGCAGTACTTC
-	TRBV7-8	-	14	TRBJ2-3	CASSLVRGQDTQYF	TGTGCCAGCAGCTTAGTGCGGGGGCAAGATACGCAGTATTTT
-	TRBV27	many	15	TRBJ1-1	CASSLSYRMNTEAFF	TGTGCCAGCAGTTTGTCTTACAGAATGAACACTGAAGCTTTCTTT
-	TRBV15	many	15	TRBJ2-3	CATSRVGLMADTQYF	TGTGCCACCAGCAGAGTTGGACTCATGGCAGATACGCAGTATTTT
-	TRBV7-2	many	14	TRBJ2-7	CASSRDTATYEQYF	TGTGCCAGCAGTCGGGACACGGCAACCTACGAGCAGTACTTC
-	TRBV5-4	many	15	TRBJ2-1	CASSLAVYPYNEQFF	TGTGCCAGCAGCTTGGCCGTCTACCCCTACAATGAGCAGTTCTTC
-	TRBV20-1	many	14	TRBJ2-1	CSARLPRGHNEQFF	TGCAGTGCGAGATTACCCAGGGGCCACAATGAGCAGTTCTTC
-	TRBV5-1	many	14	TRBJ2-3	CASSLDRNTDTQYF	TGCGCCAGCAGCTTGGACAGGAACACAGATACGCAGTATTTT
TRBD2	TRBV2	many	14	TRBJ2-7	CASSGAIPGGEQYF	TGTGCCAGCAGTGGGGCAATACCGGGAGGGGAGCAGTACTTC
-	TRBV27	many	13	TRBJ1-2	CASSFRGANGYTF	TGTGCCAGCAGTTTCAGGGGCGCAAATGGCTACACCTTC
-	TRBV20-1	many	11	TRBJ2-1	CSATLENEQFF	TGCAGTGCTACCCTAGAAAATGAGCAGTTCTTC
-	TRBV28	few	13	TRBJ2-2	CASGRFDTGELFF	TGTGCCAGCGGGAGATTCGACACCGGGGAGCTGTTTTTT
TRBD1	TRBV29-1	few	18	TRBJ1-2	CSVEKYGTGSFFNYGYTF	TGCAGCGTTGAAAAGTACGGGACAGGTTCTTTTTTCAACTATGGCTACACCTTC
-	TRBV9	many	15	TRBJ2-7	CASSPHRLEESEQYF	TGTGCCAGCAGCCCCCACAGGCTAGAGGAGAGCGAGCAGTACTTC
-	TRBV12-3/TRBV12-4	many	16	TRBJ1-2	CASSLLGGAVRDGYTF	TGTGCCAGCAGTCTTCTGGGGGGGGCGGTTCGAGATGGCTACACCTTC
-	TRBV12-3/TRBV12-4	many	16	TRBJ2-1	CASSFLSGSSYNEQFF	TGTGCCAGCAGTTTCTTGTCTGGGAGCTCCTACAATGAGCAGTTCTTC
-	TRBV5-1	many	14	TRBJ1-2	CASSSAARTYGYTF	TGCGCCAGCAGCTCCGCCGCACGTACTTATGGCTACACCTTC
-	TRBV27	many	16	TRBJ2-7	CASSLGLALVSYEQYF	TGTGCCAGCAGTTTGGGGCTAGCTCTTGTAAGTTACGAGCAGTACTTC
TRBD2	TRBV20-1	many	15	TRBJ2-7	CSASRLAGERKEQYF	TGCAGTGCTAGTCGCCTAGCGGGAGAGCGGAAAGAGCAGTACTTC
-	TRBV14	few	16	TRBJ1-1	CASSQGRTGDNTEAFF	TGTGCCAGCAGCCAAGGACGAACTGGGGACAACACTGAAGCTTTCTTT
-	TRBV18	many	14	TRBJ1-1	CASSNKWGNTEAFF	TGTGCCAGCTCCAACAAGTGGGGGAACACTGAAGCTTTCTTT
-	TRBV7-8	few	14	TRBJ2-1	CASSLYRGGDEQFF	TGTGCCAGCAGCTTATATAGGGGGGGGGATGAGCAGTTCTTC
TRBD1	TRBV5-1	many	14	TRBJ2-3	CASSWGQSTDTQYF	TGCGCCAGCAGCTGGGGACAGAGCACAGATACGCAGTATTTT
-	TRBV18	many	15	TRBJ2-3	CASSPPVIREDTQYF	TGTGCCAGCTCACCACCGGTAATACGGGAAGATACGCAGTATTTT
TRBD2	TRBV11-2	-	15	TRBJ2-1	CASSVSGGTYNEQFF	TGTGCCAGCAGCGTTAGCGGGGGAACCTACAATGAGCAGTTCTTC
TRBD2	TRBV4-2	few	15	TRBJ2-3	CASSQLSGGGDTQYF	TGTGCCAGCAGCCAGCTTAGCGGGGGAGGTGATACGCAGTATTTT